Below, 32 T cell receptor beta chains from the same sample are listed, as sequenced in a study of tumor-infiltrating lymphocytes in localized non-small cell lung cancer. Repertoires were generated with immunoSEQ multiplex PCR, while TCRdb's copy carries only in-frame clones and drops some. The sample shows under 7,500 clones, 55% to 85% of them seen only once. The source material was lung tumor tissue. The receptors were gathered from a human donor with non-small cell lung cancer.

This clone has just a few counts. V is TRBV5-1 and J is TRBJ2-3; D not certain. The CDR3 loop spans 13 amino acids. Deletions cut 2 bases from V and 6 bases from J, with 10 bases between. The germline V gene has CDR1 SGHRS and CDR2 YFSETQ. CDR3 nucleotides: TGCGCCAGCAGCTTCGACGCCGAGGATACGCAGTATTTT. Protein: CASSFDAEDTQYF.

The CDR3 region is CSAGNLGGFASDTEAFF. Here the CDR3 DNA reads TGCAGCGCGGGTAATTTAGGGGGGTTCGCTTCGGACACTGAAGCTTTCTTT. This chain joins TRBV29-1 and TRBJ1-1, with D perhaps matching TRBD1 (6 bases). Trimming pared 7 bases from V and 3 bases from J, leaving 27 bases between. Germline V gene data show CDR1 as SQVTM and CDR2 as ANQGSEA. The CDR3 runs to 17 residues. The variable domain in full, completed from reference TRBV29-1 and TRBJ1-1, reads SAVISQKPSRDICQRGTSLTIQCQVDSQVTMMFWYRQQPGQSLTLIATANQGSEATYESGFVIDKFPISRPNLTFSTLTVSNMSPEDSSIYLCSAGNLGGFASDTEAFFGQGTRLTVV.

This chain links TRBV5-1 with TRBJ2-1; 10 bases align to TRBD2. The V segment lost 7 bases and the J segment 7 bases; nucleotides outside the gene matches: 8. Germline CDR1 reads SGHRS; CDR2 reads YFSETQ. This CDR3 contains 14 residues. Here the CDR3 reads CASGDSGGSNEQFF. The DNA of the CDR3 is TGCGCCAGCGGTGATAGCGGGGGGTCTAATGAGCAGTTCTTC.

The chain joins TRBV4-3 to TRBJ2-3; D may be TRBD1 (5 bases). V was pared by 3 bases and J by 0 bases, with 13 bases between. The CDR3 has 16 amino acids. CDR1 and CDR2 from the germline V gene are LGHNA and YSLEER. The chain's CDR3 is CASSQLTVDSTDTQYF. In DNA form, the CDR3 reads TGCGCCAGCAGCCAGTTGACAGTTGATAGCACAGATACGCAGTATTTT.

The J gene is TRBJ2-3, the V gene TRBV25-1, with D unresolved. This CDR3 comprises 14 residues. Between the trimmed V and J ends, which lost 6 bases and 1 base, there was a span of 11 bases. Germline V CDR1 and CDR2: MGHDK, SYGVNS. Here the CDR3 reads CASSSRSGTDTQYF. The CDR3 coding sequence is TGTGCCAGCAGCTCGAGATCGGGCACAGATACGCAGTATTTT. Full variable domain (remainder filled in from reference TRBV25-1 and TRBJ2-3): EADIYQTPRYLVIGTGKKITLECSQTMGHDKMYWYQQDPGMELHLIHYSYGVNSTEKGDLSSESTVSRIRTEHFPLTLESARPSHTSQYLCASSSRSGTDTQYFGPGTRLTVL.

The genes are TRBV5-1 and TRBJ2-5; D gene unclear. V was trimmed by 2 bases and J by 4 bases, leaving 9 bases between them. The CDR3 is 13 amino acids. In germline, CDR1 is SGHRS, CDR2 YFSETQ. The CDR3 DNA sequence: TGCGCCAGCAGCTTCGGCCAGAGAGAGACCCAGTACTTC. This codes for CASSFGQRETQYF.

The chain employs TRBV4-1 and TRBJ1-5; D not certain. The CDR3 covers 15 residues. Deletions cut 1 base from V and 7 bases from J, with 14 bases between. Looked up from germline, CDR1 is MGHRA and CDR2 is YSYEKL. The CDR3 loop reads CASSQVGQFEQPQHF. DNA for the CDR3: TGCGCCAGCAGCCAAGTAGGGCAGTTTGAGCAGCCCCAGCATTTT.

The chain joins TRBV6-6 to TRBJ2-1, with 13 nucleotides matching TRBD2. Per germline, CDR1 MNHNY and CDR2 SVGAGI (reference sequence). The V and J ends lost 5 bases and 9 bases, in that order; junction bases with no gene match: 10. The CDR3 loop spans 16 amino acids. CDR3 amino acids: CASSVPLAGGLSEQFF. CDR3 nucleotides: TGTGCCAGCAGTGTCCCACTAGCGGGGGGGCTGAGTGAGCAGTTCTTC.

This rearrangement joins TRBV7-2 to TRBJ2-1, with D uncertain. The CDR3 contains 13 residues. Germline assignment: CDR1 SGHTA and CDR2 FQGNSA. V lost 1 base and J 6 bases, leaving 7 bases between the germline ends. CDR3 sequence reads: CASSLETVNEQFF. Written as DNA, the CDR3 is TGTGCCAGCAGCTTAGAAACCGTCAATGAGCAGTTCTTC.

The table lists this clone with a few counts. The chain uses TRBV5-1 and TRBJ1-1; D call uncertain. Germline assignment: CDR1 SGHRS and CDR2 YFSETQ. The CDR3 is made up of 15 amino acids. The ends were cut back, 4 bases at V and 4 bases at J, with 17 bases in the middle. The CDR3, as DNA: TGCGCCAGCAGCAGGGCCATAGAAGCGAGCACTGAAGCTTTCTTT. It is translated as CASSRAIEASTEAFF.

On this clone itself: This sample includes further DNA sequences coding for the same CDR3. This chain's CDR3 is CASSFGANTEAFF. CDR3 DNA sequence: TGTGCCAGCAGCTTTGGTGCGAACACTGAAGCTTTCTTT. V gene TRBV5-5 combines with J gene TRBJ1-1; D remains unclear. The CDR3 is 13 amino acids. V lost 2 bases, J lost 1 base, and 6 bases lay in between. The germline gives CDR1 SGHKS, CDR2 YYEKEE (reference sequence).

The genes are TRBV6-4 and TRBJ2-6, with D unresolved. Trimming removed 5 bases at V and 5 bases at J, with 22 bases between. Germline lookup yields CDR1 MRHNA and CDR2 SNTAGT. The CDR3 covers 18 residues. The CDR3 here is CASSYQYTRQSRANVLTF. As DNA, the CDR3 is TGTGCCAGCAGTTATCAATACACACGACAAAGTCGGGCCAACGTCCTGACTTTC.

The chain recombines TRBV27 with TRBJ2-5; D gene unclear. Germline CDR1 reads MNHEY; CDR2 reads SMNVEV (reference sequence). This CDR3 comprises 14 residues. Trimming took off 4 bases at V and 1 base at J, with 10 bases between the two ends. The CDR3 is CASSSRSGQETQYF. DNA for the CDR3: TGTGCCAGCAGTTCACGATCGGGCCAAGAGACCCAGTACTTC.

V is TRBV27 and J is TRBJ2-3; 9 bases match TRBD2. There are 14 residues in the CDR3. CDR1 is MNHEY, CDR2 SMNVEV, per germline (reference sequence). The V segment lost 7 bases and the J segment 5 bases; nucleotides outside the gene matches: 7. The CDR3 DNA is TGTGCCAGCACTGGCGGGAGGGCCATAGATACGCAGTATTTT. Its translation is CASTGGRAIDTQYF.

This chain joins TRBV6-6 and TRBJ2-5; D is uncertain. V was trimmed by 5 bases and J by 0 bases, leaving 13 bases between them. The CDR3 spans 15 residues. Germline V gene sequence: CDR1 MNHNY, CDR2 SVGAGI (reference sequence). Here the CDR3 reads CASSPGDIHQETQYF. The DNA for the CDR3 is TGTGCCAGCAGTCCAGGAGACATACACCAAGAGACCCAGTACTTC.

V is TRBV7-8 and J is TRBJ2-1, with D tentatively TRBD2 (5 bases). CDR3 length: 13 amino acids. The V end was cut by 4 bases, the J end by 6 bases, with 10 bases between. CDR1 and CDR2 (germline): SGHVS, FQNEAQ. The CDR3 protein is CASSSGRGNEQFF. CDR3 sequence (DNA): TGTGCCAGCAGCTCCGGACGGGGCAATGAGCAGTTCTTC.

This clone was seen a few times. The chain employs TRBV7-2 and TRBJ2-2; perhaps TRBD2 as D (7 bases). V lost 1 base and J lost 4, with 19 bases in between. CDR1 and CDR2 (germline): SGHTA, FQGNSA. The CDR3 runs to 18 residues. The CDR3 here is CASSLVGLGGAVTGELFF. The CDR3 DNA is TGTGCCAGCAGCTTAGTCGGTTTAGGGGGGGCGGTCACCGGGGAGCTGTTTTTT. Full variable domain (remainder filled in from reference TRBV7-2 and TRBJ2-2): GAGVSQSPSNKVTEKGKDVELRCDPISGHTALYWYRQSLGQGLEFLIYFQGNSAPDKSGLPSDRFSAERTGGSVSTLTIQRTQQEDSAVYLCASSLVGLGGAVTGELFFGEGSRLTVL.

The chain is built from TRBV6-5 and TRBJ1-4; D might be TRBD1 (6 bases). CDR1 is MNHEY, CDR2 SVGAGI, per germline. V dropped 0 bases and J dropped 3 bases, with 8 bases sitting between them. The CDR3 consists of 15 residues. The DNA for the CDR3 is TGTGCCAGCAGTTACTCGGGGGCTGCTAATGAAAAACTGTTTTTT. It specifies CASSYSGAANEKLFF.

CDR3 coding DNA: TGTGCCAGCAGCTTAGTAATCAGAACTGAAGCTTTCTTT. Amino acid sequence: CASSLVIRTEAFF. This chain joins TRBV7-2 and TRBJ1-1; D remains unclear. This CDR3 is built from 13 residues. The germline V and J ends were trimmed by 1 base and 5 bases, with 8 bases remaining between them. CDR1 SGHTA and CDR2 FQGNSA come from the germline V gene.

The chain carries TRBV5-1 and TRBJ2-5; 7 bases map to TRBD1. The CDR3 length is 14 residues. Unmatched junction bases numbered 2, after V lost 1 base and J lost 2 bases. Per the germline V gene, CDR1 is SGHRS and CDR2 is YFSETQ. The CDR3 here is CASSLTGAQETQYF. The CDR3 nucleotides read TGCGCCAGCAGCTTGACAGGGGCTCAAGAGACCCAGTACTTC.

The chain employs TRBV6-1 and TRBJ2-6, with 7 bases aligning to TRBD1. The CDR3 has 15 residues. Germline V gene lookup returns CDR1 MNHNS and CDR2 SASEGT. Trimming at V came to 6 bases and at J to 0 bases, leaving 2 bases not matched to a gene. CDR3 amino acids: CASSGQASGANVLTF. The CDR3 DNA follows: TGTGCCAGCAGCGGACAGGCCTCTGGGGCCAACGTCCTGACTTTC.

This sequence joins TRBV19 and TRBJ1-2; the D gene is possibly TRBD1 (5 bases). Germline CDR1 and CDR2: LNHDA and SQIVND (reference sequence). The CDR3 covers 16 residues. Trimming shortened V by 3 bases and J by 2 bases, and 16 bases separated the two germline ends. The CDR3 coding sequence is TGTGCCAGTAGTATTTACGAGGGGCTGGGAAACTATGGCTACACCTTC. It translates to CASSIYEGLGNYGYTF. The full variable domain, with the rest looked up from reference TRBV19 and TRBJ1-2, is DGGITQSPKYLFRKEGQNVTLSCEQNLNHDAMYWYRQDPGQGLRLIYYSQIVNDFQKGDIAEGYSVSREKKESFPLTVTSAQKNPTAFYLCASSIYEGLGNYGYTFGSGTRLTVV.

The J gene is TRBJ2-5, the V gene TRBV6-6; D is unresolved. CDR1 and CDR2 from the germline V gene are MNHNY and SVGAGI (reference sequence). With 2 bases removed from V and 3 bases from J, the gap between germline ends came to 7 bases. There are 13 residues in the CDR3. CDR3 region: CASSYSIEETQYF. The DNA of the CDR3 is TGTGCCAGCAGTTACAGTATTGAAGAGACCCAGTACTTC.

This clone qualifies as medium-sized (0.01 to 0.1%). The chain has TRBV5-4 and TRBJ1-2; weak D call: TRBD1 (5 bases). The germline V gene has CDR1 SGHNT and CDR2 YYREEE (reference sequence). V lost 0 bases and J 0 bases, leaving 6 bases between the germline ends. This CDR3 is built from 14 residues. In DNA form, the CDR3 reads TGTGCCAGCAGCTTGGACAGGACTAACTATGGCTACACCTTC. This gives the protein CASSLDRTNYGYTF.

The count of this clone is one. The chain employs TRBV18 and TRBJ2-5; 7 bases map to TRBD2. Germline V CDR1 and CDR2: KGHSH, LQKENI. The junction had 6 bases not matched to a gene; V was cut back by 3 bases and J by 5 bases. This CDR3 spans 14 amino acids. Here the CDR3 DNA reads TGTGCCAGCTCACCGCTTACCGGGAGGGAGACCCAGTACTTC. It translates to CASSPLTGRETQYF.

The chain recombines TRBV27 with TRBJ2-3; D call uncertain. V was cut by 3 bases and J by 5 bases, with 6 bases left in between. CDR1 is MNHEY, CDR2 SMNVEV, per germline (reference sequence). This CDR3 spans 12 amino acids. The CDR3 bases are TGTGCCAGCAGTTTGAGGAGAGATACGCAGTATTTT. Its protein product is CASSLRRDTQYF.

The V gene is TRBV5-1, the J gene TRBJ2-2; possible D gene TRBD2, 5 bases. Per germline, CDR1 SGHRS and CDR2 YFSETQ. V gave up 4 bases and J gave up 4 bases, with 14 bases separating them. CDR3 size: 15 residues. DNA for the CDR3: TGCGCCAGCAGCCCCCAGCGGCCGGGCACCGGGGAGCTGTTTTTT. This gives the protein CASSPQRPGTGELFF.

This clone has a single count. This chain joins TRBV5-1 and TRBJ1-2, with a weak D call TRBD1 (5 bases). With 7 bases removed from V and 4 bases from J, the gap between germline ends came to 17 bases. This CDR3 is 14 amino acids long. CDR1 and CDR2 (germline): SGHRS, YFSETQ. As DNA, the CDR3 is TGCGCCAGCTCAGAATCCGGGGGATCCTATGGCTACACCTTC. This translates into CASSESGGSYGYTF.

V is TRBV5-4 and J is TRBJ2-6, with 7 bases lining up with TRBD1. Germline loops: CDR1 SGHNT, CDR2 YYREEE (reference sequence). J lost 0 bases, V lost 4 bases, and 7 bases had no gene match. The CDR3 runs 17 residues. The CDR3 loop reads CASSQGGAASGANVLTF. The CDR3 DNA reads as TGTGCCAGCAGCCAAGGGGGCGCAGCCTCTGGGGCCAACGTCCTGACTTTC. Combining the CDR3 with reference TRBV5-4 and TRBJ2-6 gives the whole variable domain ETGVTQSPTHLIKTRGQQVTLRCSSQSGHNTVSWYQQALGQGPQFIFQYYREEENGRGNFPPRFSGLQFPNYSSELNVNALELDDSALYLCASSQGGAASGANVLTFGAGSRLTVL.

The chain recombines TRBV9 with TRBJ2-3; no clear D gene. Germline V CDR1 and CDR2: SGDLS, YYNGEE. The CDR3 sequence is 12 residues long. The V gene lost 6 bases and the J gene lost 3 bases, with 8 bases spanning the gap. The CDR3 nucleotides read TGTGCCAGCAACCTCCTTACAGATACGCAGTATTTT. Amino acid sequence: CASNLLTDTQYF.

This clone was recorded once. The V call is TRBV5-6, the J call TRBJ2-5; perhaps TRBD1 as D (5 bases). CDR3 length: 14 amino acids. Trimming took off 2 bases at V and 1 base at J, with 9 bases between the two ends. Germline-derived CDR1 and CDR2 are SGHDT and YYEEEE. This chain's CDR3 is CASSLLDTQETQYF. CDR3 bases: TGTGCCAGCAGCTTACTGGACACCCAAGAGACCCAGTACTTC.

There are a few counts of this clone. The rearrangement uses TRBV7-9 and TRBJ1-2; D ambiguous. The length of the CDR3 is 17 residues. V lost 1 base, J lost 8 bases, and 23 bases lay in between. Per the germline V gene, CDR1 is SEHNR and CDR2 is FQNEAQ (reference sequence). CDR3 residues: CASSLGSSRVGRAGYTF. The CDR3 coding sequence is TGTGCCAGCAGCTTAGGATCATCTAGGGTTGGCCGGGCGGGCTACACCTTC. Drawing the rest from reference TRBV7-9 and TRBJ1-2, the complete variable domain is DTGVSQNPRHKITKRGQNVTFRCDPISEHNRLYWYRQTLGQGPEFLTYFQNEAQLEKSRLLSDRFSAERPKGSFSTLEIQRTEQGDSAMYLCASSLGSSRVGRAGYTFGSGTRLTVV.